The 12 T cell receptor beta chains in this list originate from one sample, sequenced in a study of OX40 agonist ivuxolimab in advanced cancers. TCRdb's table, derived via immunoSEQ multiplex PCR, lists solely in-frame clones and lacks some. The sample shows 20,000 to 25,000 clones, 83% of them seen only once. This specimen was CD4+ or CD8+ T cells sorted from blood, taken in a trial of the OX40 agonist ivuxolimab. These receptors were obtained from an adult with an advanced solid tumor such as melanoma, head and neck, liver or kidney cancer.

The chain is built from TRBV9 and TRBJ1-2; 7 bases match TRBD1. Germline V lookup: CDR1 SGDLS, CDR2 YYNGEE. This CDR3 contains 16 residues. V was pared by 3 bases and J by 8 bases, with 16 bases of the junction left unmatched. The CDR3 bases are TGTGCCAGCAGCGACCCCCTTCCGGACAGGCGGCGGGGCTACACCTTC. Translated: CASSDPLPDRRRGYTF.

The genes are TRBV19 and TRBJ2-3; D unresolved. Per the germline V gene, CDR1 is LNHDA and CDR2 is SQIVND (reference sequence). The CDR3 runs 16 residues. Trimming shortened V by 1 base and J by 3 bases, and 14 bases separated the two germline ends. The CDR3 coding sequence is TGTGCCAGTAGTATAGGAGCAAGACCGGCGACAGATACGCAGTATTTT. Translating it yields CASSIGARPATDTQYF.

The V call is TRBV15, the J call TRBJ1-2; the match to TRBD1 covers 8 bases. V shed 7 bases and J 2 bases; nucleotides not matched to a gene: 12. The CDR3 runs 16 residues. The germline V gene encodes CDR1 LNHNV and CDR2 YYDKDF (reference sequence). CDR3 nucleotides: TGTGCCACCATCCCAGACAGGGGCATAGACAACTATGGCTACACCTTC. Protein product: CATIPDRGIDNYGYTF.

The chain has TRBV27 and TRBJ1-2, with 10 bases identical to TRBD1. V trimming: 3 bases; J trimming: 8 bases; junction bases outside the gene matches: 3. This CDR3 spans 13 amino acids. Germline values: CDR1 MNHEY, CDR2 SMNVEV (reference sequence). The CDR3 nucleotides are TGTGCCAGCAGTTTCGGGACAGGGGAAGGCTACACCTTC. This translates into CASSFGTGEGYTF.

As regards this clone: Other DNA sequences in this sample translate to the same CDR3. The V gene is TRBV7-9, the J gene TRBJ2-7, with 7 bases fitting TRBD1. The CDR3 has 12 amino acids. Germline V gene sequence: CDR1 SEHNR, CDR2 FQNEAQ (reference sequence). Trimming cost V 7 bases and J 4 bases; bases outside gene matches: 4. CDR3 residues: CASKGGSYEQYF. The CDR3 DNA is TGTGCCAGCAAAGGGGGCAGTTACGAGCAGTACTTC.

This clone was seen once. This chain links TRBV27 with TRBJ2-7, with D unresolved. The germline V gene encodes CDR1 MNHEY and CDR2 SMNVEV (reference sequence). This CDR3 is built from 13 residues. Trimming left V 5 bases short and J 2 bases short, with 10 bases between. The CDR3 coding sequence is TGTGCCAGCAGTCCACGACGGACCTACGAGCAGTACTTC. Translated, it gives CASSPRRTYEQYF.

This clone was seen once. The chain links TRBV7-3 to TRBJ2-6; D remains ambiguous. Trimming took 4 bases from V and 1 from J, leaving 11 bases between them. This CDR3 is built from 16 residues. Germline lookup yields CDR1 SGHTA and CDR2 FQGTGA. DNA for the CDR3: TGTGCCAGCAGCTCCCCAGTCGTATCTGGGGCCAACGTCCTGACTTTC. Translating gives CASSSPVVSGANVLTF.

The chain carries TRBV9 and TRBJ2-7; possibly TRBD2 for D (6 bases). The CDR3 totals 15 residues. Trimming pared 1 base from V and 6 bases from J, leaving 17 bases between. CDR1 and CDR2 (germline): SGDLS, YYNGEE. CDR3 loop: CASSVSPGVWGEQYF. Written as DNA, the CDR3 is TGTGCCAGCAGCGTATCCCCGGGGGTATGGGGCGAGCAGTACTTC.

This chain uses TRBV6-5 with TRBJ1-5; D is uncertain. The germline gives CDR1 MNHEY, CDR2 SVGAGI. This CDR3 is built from 16 residues. V lost 0 bases and J lost 1, with 10 bases in between. The CDR3 region is CASSYSSGSSNQPQHF. CDR3 sequence (DNA): TGTGCCAGCAGTTACTCATCCGGTTCGAGCAATCAGCCCCAGCATTTT.

DNA of the CDR3: TGTGCCAGCAGTCCTGGCGGGGGCACAGATACGCAGTATTTT. This translates into CASSPGGGTDTQYF. V is TRBV9 and J is TRBJ2-3, with a weak D call TRBD2 (6 bases). In germline, CDR1 is SGDLS, CDR2 YYNGEE. V gave up 5 bases and J gave up 1 base, with 11 bases separating them. This CDR3 comprises 14 residues.

The V and J genes are TRBV5-6 and TRBJ2-2; D ambiguous. Trimming removed 2 bases at V and 6 bases at J, with 5 bases between. CDR3 size: 12 residues. Germline V gene data show CDR1 as SGHDT and CDR2 as YYEEEE. The CDR3 nucleotides are TGTGCCAGCAGCTTTACGGCCGGGGAGCTGTTTTTT. This gives the protein CASSFTAGELFF.

The rearrangement joins TRBV19 to TRBJ1-2; maybe TRBD1 (6 bases). The CDR3 covers 17 residues. V was pared by 7 bases and J by 1 base, with 22 bases between. CDR1 and CDR2 from the germline V gene are LNHDA and SQIVND (reference sequence). Here the CDR3 DNA reads TGTGCCAGTAAGTTGGGGCACAGGGAGGCCTTTAACTATGGCTACACCTTC. The encoded protein is CASKLGHREAFNYGYTF.